This T cell receptor (beta chain) originates from a study of OX40 agonist ivuxolimab in advanced cancers. TCRdb's table, derived via immunoSEQ multiplex PCR, lists solely in-frame clones and lacks some. This table has 55,000 to 85,000 clones, around 86% appearing once. This clone was detected a few times. V was trimmed by 1 base and J by 1 base, leaving 18 bases between them. The CDR3 totals 18 residues. Per the germline V gene, CDR1 is SGHDT and CDR2 is YYEEEE. This clonotype was obtained from an adult with an advanced solid tumor such as melanoma, head and neck, liver or kidney cancer. The chain is built from TRBV5-6 and TRBJ2-1, with a tentative D call TRBD2 (6 bases). Source: CD4+ or CD8+ T cells sorted from blood, taken in a trial of the OX40 agonist ivuxolimab. CDR3 sequence reads: CASSLLAAGGGSYNEQFF. CDR3 nucleotide sequence: TGTGCCAGCAGCTTGTTGGCAGCAGGTGGAGGGTCCTACAATGAGCAGTTCTTC.